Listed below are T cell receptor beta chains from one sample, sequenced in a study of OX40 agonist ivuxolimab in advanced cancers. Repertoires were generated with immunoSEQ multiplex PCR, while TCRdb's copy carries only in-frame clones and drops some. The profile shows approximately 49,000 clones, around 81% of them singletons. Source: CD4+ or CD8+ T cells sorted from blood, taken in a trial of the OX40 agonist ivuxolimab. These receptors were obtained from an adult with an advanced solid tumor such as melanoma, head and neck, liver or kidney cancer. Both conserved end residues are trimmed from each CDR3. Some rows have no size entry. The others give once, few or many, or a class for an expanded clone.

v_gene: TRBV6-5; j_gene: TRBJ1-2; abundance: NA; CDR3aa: ASSYSKTWTGDGYT
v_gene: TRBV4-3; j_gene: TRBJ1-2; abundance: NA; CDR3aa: ASSQERSVNLYGYT
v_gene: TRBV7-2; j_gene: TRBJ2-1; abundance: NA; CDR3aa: ASSWAGLAGDREQF
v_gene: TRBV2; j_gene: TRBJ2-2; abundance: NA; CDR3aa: ASNFQRGGNTGELF
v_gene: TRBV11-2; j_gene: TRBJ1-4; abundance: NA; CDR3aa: ASSINRGSNEKLF
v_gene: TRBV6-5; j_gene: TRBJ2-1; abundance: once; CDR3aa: ASSYSTAGAGNEQF
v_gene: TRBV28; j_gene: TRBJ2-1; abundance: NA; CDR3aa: ASRPLGAGNEQF
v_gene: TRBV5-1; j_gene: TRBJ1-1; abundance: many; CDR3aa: ASSLTPGTAMNTEAF
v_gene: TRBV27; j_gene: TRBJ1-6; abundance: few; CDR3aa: ASSFHVQGMDSPLH
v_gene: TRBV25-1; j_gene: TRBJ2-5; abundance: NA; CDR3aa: ASSERQRGAGETQY
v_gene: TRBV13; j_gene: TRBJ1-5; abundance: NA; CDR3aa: ASSSGHNQPQH
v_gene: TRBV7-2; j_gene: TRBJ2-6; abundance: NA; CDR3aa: ASSLGATGANVLT
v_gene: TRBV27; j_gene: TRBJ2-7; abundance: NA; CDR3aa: ASRVGTLFSYEQY
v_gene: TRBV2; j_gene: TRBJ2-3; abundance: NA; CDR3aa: ARSEGQGSTDTQY
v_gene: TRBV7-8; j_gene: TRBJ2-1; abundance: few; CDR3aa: ASTEGLAAANEQF
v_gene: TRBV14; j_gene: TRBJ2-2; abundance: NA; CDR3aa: ASSQTGGLVWSGELF
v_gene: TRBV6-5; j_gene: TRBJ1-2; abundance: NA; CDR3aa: ASSYGQGDGYT
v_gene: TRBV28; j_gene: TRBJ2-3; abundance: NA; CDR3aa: ASSLISSGEARTDTQY
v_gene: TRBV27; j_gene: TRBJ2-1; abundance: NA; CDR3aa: ASRNSGVDEQF
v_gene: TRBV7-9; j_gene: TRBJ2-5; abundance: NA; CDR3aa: ASSPSGGQETQY
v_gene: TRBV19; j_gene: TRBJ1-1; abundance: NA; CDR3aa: ASSIAVTGAEAF
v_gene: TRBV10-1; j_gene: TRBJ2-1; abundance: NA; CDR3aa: ASSEGDASYNEQF
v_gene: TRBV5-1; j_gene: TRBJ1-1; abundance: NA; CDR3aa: ASSPTGVEAF
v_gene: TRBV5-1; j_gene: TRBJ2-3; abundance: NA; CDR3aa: ASSLEQFSTDTQY
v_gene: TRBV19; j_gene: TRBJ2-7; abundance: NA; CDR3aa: ASSIGTGSYEQY
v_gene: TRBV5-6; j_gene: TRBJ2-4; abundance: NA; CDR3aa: ASSLAAAENIQY
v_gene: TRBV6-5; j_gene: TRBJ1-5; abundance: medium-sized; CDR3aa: ASLRYQPQH
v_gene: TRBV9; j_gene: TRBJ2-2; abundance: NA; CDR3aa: ASSALRGEGGRAGELF
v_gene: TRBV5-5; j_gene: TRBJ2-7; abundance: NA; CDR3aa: ASGGLSREQY
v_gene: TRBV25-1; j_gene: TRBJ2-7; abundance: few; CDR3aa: ASSEYAGRQY
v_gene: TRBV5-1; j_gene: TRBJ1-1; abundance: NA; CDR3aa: ASSLDGVSEAF
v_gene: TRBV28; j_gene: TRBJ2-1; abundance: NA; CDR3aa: ASRTGQGYYNEQF
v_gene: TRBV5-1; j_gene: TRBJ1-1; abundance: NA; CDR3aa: ASSLTVNTEAF
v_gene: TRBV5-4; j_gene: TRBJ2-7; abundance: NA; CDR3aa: ASSYLGGYEQY
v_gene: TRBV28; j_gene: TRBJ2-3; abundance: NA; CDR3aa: ASRGVFLEETDTQY
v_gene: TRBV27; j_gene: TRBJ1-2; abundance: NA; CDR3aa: ASSLMRQDYGYT
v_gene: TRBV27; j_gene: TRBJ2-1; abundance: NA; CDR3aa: ASSVESSYNEQF
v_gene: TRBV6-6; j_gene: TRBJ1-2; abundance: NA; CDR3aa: ASSYAPGAGKGYT
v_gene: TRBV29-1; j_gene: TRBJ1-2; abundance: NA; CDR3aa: SVEEGYRGYT
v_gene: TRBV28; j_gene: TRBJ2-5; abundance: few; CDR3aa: ASRPQGAQETQY
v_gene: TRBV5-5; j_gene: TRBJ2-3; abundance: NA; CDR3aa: ASNLGQGADTQY
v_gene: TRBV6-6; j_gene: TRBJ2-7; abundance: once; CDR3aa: ASRPPGQGDEQY
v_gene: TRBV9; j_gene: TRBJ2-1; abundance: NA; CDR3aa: ASSVGLAGGIENEQF
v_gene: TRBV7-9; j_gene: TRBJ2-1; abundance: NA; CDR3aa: ASSLSSGRVNEQF
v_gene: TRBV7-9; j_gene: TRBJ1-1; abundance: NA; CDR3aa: ASSSAGGEGLRGAF
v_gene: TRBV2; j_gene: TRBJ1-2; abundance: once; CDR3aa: ASSDRQSYGYT
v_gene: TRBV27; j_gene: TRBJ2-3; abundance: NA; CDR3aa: ASSLSGLAGGMDTQY
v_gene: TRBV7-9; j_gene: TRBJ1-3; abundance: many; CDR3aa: ASSSPLDTIY
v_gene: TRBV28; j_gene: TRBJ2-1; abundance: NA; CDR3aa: ATFEWGEQF
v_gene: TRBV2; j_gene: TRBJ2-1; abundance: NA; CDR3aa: ASFTGQASNEQF
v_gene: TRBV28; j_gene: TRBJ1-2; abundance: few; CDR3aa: ASSPPFMVDGYT
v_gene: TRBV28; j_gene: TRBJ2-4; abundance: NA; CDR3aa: ASSFRLALAKNIQY
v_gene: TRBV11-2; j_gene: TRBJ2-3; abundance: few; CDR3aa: ASSSYRDTQY
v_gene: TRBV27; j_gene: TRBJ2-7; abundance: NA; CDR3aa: ASSPGTEVYEQY
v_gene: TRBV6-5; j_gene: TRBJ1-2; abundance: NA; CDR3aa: ASSYEGNYGYT